Listed below are T cell receptor beta chains from one sample, sequenced in a study of blood T cell repertoires in COVID-19. TCRdb's table, derived via immunoSEQ multiplex PCR, lists solely in-frame clones and lacks some. The repertoire consists of about 230,000 clones, with 80% to 90% occurring once and the leading ten covering around 7.5%. The sequenced sample was peripheral blood. The receptor source for this set is a woman of 80 years or more with COVID-19, enrolled during active disease. The CDR3 runs from the conserved cysteine through the conserved F or W. D genes are given only for firm matches. Rows may omit the clone size; those that give it use once, few, many or a size class.

size | J | V | D | DNA | CDR3
. | TRBJ2-5 | TRBV2 | TRBD2 | TGTGCCAGCACGGAGGGACTAGCGGGGGGGAAAGGGACCCAGTACTTC | CASTEGLAGGKGTQYF
. | TRBJ1-2 | TRBV10-2 | TRBD1 | TGCGCCGTACAGGGGGCGCTTTTTAGAGGCTACACCTTC | CAVQGALFRGYTF
. | TRBJ1-2 | TRBV19 | TRBD1 | TGTGCCAGTAGTATCAGCCGGGACAGGCCCAACTATGGCTACACCTTC | CASSISRDRPNYGYTF
few | TRBJ1-2 | TRBV29-1 | . | TGCAGCGTTGGCGGGGACTACAACTATGGCTACACCTTC | CSVGGDYNYGYTF
few | TRBJ1-1 | TRBV2 | TRBD1 | TGTGCCAGCAGTGGACAGGGAAGGAACACTGAAGCTTTCTTT | CASSGQGRNTEAFF
once | TRBJ2-5 | TRBV30 | . | TGTGCCTGGAGTGTACCGGGACTCCCTGAGACCCAGTACTTC | CAWSVPGLPETQYF
. | TRBJ2-3 | TRBV7-6 | TRBD2 | TGTGCCAGCAGCGCCAAAGGGAGGGTGAGGACAGATACGCAGTATTTT | CASSAKGRVRTDTQYF
. | TRBJ2-3 | TRBV10-3 | TRBD2 | TGTGCCATCAGTGAGTTAGAGCGGGGGAGCACAGATACGCAGTATTTT | CAISELERGSTDTQYF
few | TRBJ1-3 | TRBV6-5 | . | TGTGCCAGCAGTTCCGTTGGGGGGAATGCCGGAAACACCATATATTTT | CASSSVGGNAGNTIYF
. | TRBJ2-5 | TRBV7-9 | . | TGTGCCAGCAGCTTATTTCGCCAAGAGACCCAGTACTTC | CASSLFRQETQYF
. | TRBJ1-5 | TRBV28 | . | TGTGCCAGCAGTTTTGACACGGGCGGGATTCAGCCCCAGCATTTT | CASSFDTGGIQPQHF
. | TRBJ1-1 | TRBV3-1/TRBV3-2 | . | TGTGCCAGCAGCCCTCACAGACTGAACACTGAAGCTTTCTTT | CASSPHRLNTEAFF
. | TRBJ2-2 | TRBV5-5 | TRBD1 | TGTGCCAGCAGCTTCGTAGGGGGCGACACCGGGGAGCTGTTTTTT | CASSFVGGDTGELFF
. | TRBJ1-2 | TRBV6-5 | . | TGTGCCAGCAGTTACGCACAGGCCGCTAATGGCTACACCTTC | CASSYAQAANGYTF
. | TRBJ2-7 | TRBV6-5 | . | TGTGCCAGCAGTTATAGTCGACTGGCTAGGTACGAGCAGTACTTC | CASSYSRLARYEQYF
. | TRBJ1-2 | TRBV29-1 | TRBD1 | TGCAGCGTTGTCCGGACAGGGGTGGATGGCTACACCTTC | CSVVRTGVDGYTF
. | TRBJ2-7 | TRBV9 | TRBD2 | TGTGCCAGCAGCGAGGGACTAGCGGGAGTCTACGAGCAGTACTTC | CASSEGLAGVYEQYF
once | TRBJ2-5 | TRBV2 | . | TGTGCCAGCAAGACTCAAGAGACCCAGTACTTC | CASKTQETQYF
. | TRBJ2-1 | TRBV3-1/TRBV3-2 | TRBD1 | TGTGCCAGCAGCCTAATCCGGGACAGGGCGTTCGATGAGCAGTTCTTC | CASSLIRDRAFDEQFF
. | TRBJ1-1 | TRBV6-6 | . | TGTGCCAGCAGGGCCCCAACAGGCATGAACACTGAAGCTTTCTTT | CASRAPTGMNTEAFF
. | TRBJ1-1 | TRBV6-5 | . | TGTGCCAGCATTCCGACAGGTCCAAACACTGAAGCTTTCTTT | CASIPTGPNTEAFF
. | TRBJ1-5 | TRBV24-1 | TRBD1 | TGTGCCACCAGTGACCCAGGGGGACCAAATCAGCCCCAGCATTTT | CATSDPGGPNQPQHF
. | TRBJ1-1 | TRBV29-1 | TRBD1 | TGCAGCGTTGATGGACAGGGGTACACTGAAGCTTTCTTT | CSVDGQGYTEAFF
. | TRBJ2-2 | TRBV7-9 | . | TGTGCCAGCAGCTTAATGTCGACCGGGGAGCTGTTTTTT | CASSLMSTGELFF
. | TRBJ2-1 | TRBV11-2 | . | TGTGCCAGCAGCTCCTCCGACTGGCTCGATGAGCAGTTCTTC | CASSSSDWLDEQFF
. | TRBJ1-2 | TRBV7-9 | TRBD1 | TGTGCCAGCAGCTCGACGGACAGGGGAATTGGTGGCTACACCTTC | CASSSTDRGIGGYTF
. | TRBJ2-7 | TRBV11-3 | . | TGTGCCAGCAGCTTAGTACACTCCTACGAGCAGTACTTC | CASSLVHSYEQYF
. | TRBJ1-6 | TRBV28 | . | TGTGCCAGCAGTTCGGGGGTCACATATAATTCACCCCTCCACTTT | CASSSGVTYNSPLHF
. | TRBJ2-1 | TRBV24-1 | . | TGTGCCACCAGTGACCCGACTCGGCTGAGTGAGCAGTTCTTC | CATSDPTRLSEQFF